This record concerns one T cell receptor beta chain sequence. Original processing methods: The assay estimated nucleated cells by amplifying reference gene primers. Sequenced by immunoSEQ multiplex PCR; TCRdb stores in-frame clones only, minus some. V and J calls and clone size are those listed in that table; D and trimming were worked out from the DNA. The profile shows some 100,000 clones, almost 90% of them singletons. This record comes from a study of blood T cell repertoires in COVID-19. Study overall: Sources were T cells, B-cell-depleted T cells, or PBMCs; the material itself was cDNA or gDNA.

This CDR3 contains 14 residues. Germline values: CDR1 LNHDA, CDR2 SQIVND (reference sequence). The TCR originated in a woman between 65 and 79 years old with acute or convalescent COVID-19. The sequencing input was peripheral blood. This chain connects TRBV19 to TRBJ2-2; 7 bases map to TRBD1. The CDR3 region is CDLFGTEDTGELFF. CDR3 sequence (DNA): TGTGACCTGTTCGGGACAGAAGACACCGGGGAGCTGTTTTTT.